Listed below are T cell receptor beta chains from one sample, sequenced in a study of multiple sclerosis patients with progressive multifocal leukoencephalopathy. Clones were sequenced by immunoSEQ multiplex PCR, and TCRdb holds only the in-frame ones, with some missing. The repertoire holds tens of thousands of clones, with around 92% as singletons. The sequenced sample consisted of PBMCs. Receptors were obtained from a man aged 25-45 years with multiple sclerosis. The CDR3 runs from the conserved cysteine through the conserved F or W. A D gene is named only where the DNA matches it firmly. Part of the rows lack a size; the others show once, few, many or a class for expanded clones.

NA 13 TRBJ2-7 NA TRBV6-6 CASSYATTYEQYF TGTGCCAGCAGTTACGCTACAACCTACGAGCAGTACTTC
NA 12 TRBJ1-2 NA TRBV7-9 CASSLAPGGYTF TGTGCCAGCAGCTTAGCGCCTGGTGGCTACACCTTC
NA 14 TRBJ2-1 NA TRBV9 CASSVEGWAHEQFF TGTGCCAGCAGCGTAGAAGGATGGGCCCATGAGCAGTTCTTC
NA 15 TRBJ2-1 TRBD2 TRBV5-1 CASSLRTRTVNEQFF TGCGCCAGCAGCTTACGGACTAGAACCGTCAATGAGCAGTTCTTC
NA 15 TRBJ2-3 TRBD2 TRBV9 CASSVGEVAGGTQYF TGTGCCAGCAGCGTAGGGGAGGTAGCGGGAGGGACGCAGTATTTT
NA 16 TRBJ2-2 NA TRBV9 CASSARLAPNTGELFF TGTGCCAGCAGCGCCCGGCTAGCCCCGAACACCGGGGAGCTGTTTTTT
NA 15 TRBJ1-1 NA TRBV10-3 CAISDDPVTGWMAFF TGTGCCATCAGTGATGACCCAGTCACGGGGTGGATGGCTTTCTTT
NA 13 TRBJ1-1 NA TRBV6-5 CASSSDLYTEAFF TGTGCCAGCAGCTCTGACCTTTACACTGAAGCTTTCTTT
NA 13 TRBJ2-7 NA TRBV7-9 CASSSLGQREQYF TGTGCCAGCAGCTCTCTGGGGCAGCGCGAGCAGTACTTC
once 14 TRBJ2-3 TRBD1 TRBV19 CASTADRDADTQYF TGTGCCAGTACCGCAGACAGGGACGCAGATACGCAGTATTTT
NA 14 TRBJ2-1 TRBD2 TRBV19 CASTNSGKYNEQFF TGTGCCAGTACAAATAGCGGGAAGTACAATGAGCAGTTCTTC
NA 13 TRBJ2-7 NA TRBV5-4 CASSPTSAYEQYF TGTGCCAGCAGCCCAACCTCAGCCTACGAGCAGTACTTC
NA 15 TRBJ2-7 TRBD1 TRBV7-2 CASSLTDDRGYEQYF TGTGCCAGCAGCTTAACTGACGACAGGGGCTACGAGCAGTACTTC
NA 15 TRBJ1-1 NA TRBV10-3 CAISQSTGRDTEAFF TGTGCCATCAGCCAATCGACAGGACGTGACACTGAAGCTTTCTTT
NA 14 TRBJ1-6 NA TRBV6-6 CASSSGQGGSPLHF TGTGCCAGCAGTTCTGGCCAGGGCGGTTCACCCCTCCACTTT
NA 14 TRBJ2-1 NA TRBV14 CASRPIHRYNEQFF TGTGCCAGCAGGCCCATACACAGGTACAATGAGCAGTTCTTC